The sample holds many counts of the clone carrying this T cell receptor (beta chain). The antigen is unknown. TCR alpha and beta CDR3 regions were amplified from RNA using iRepertoire nested multiplex PCR. Input was roughly 100-450 ng of tissue mRNA or PBMC total RNA. From the multiplex PCR reads, TCRdb called clonotypes with MiXCR, one entry per CDR3 protein. The data hold about 190,000 distinct CDR3 sequences, with 30% to 40% observed a single time. The data were taken from a study of glioma-infiltrating T cells. Study findings and constraints: Gliomas, especially low-grade, showed above-expected tissue-blood divergence; non-neoplastic patients showed below. Only very few CDR3 sequences appeared in both tissue and blood.

V lost 0 bases, J lost 0 bases, and 2 bases stayed unmatched. This CDR3 is 17 amino acids long. The germline CDR1 and CDR2 sequences are SGHTA and FQGNSA. The specimen sequenced was glioma tissue, nonneoplastic brain tissue, or PBMCs (not recorded which). This sequence originates from a human donor with low-grade glioma or glioblastoma, undergoing nonglioma brain surgery, or in good health (not recorded which). The rearrangement joins TRBV7-2 to TRBJ2-1; 10 bases map to TRBD2. CDR3 loop: CASSLAGLAASYNEQFF. CDR3 DNA: TGTGCCAGCAGCTTAGCAGGACTAGCGGCCTCCTACAATGAGCAGTTCTTC.